Listed below are T cell receptor beta chains from one sample, sequenced in a study of OX40 agonist ivuxolimab in advanced cancers. The table came from immunoSEQ multiplex PCR; TCRdb's copy has only in-frame clones and leaves some out. The table lists about 77,000 clones, 90% of them singletons. The input for sequencing was CD4+ or CD8+ T cells sorted from blood, taken in a trial of the OX40 agonist ivuxolimab. The origin of the receptors is an adult with an advanced solid tumor such as melanoma, head and neck, liver or kidney cancer. The CDR3 runs from the conserved cysteine through the conserved F or W. D genes are given only for firm matches. Clone sizes are given selectively: once, few, many, or a class where the clone is expanded.

clone size	J gene	D gene	V gene	CDR3 DNA	CDR3 protein
NA	TRBJ1-2	NA	TRBV10-3	TGTGCCATCAGCCAGAGCGGCAGGGGTAATGGCTACACCTTC	CAISQSGRGNGYTF
once	TRBJ1-2	NA	TRBV18	TGTGCCAGCTCACCAAACGGCGGACAGTACTATGGCTACACCTTC	CASSPNGGQYYGYTF
NA	TRBJ2-6	NA	TRBV18	TGTGCCAGCTCACCTATGTTTAAGGGACGGTTTTCTGGGGCCAACGTCCTGACTTTC	CASSPMFKGRFSGANVLTF
NA	TRBJ2-1	TRBD1	TRBV27	TGTGCCAGCAGGCAGAACTCAGGGGGCGCTCTCGGCAATGAGCAGTTCTTC	CASRQNSGGALGNEQFF
NA	TRBJ2-5	NA	TRBV7-2	TGTGCCAGCAGCTTAGAGGTGGGGCCCCAGTACTTC	CASSLEVGPQYF
few	TRBJ2-7	NA	TRBV7-9	TGTGCCAGCAGCTCGGGACGGGCCTACGAGCAGTACTTC	CASSSGRAYEQYF
NA	TRBJ1-2	NA	TRBV7-9	TGTGCCAGCAGCCGGCGTGGGGGCTCTAACTATGGCTACACCTTC	CASSRRGGSNYGYTF
NA	TRBJ2-5	NA	TRBV7-9	TGTGCCAGCAGCCCAGGGGCGGGACTGGGGGAGACCCAGTACTTC	CASSPGAGLGETQYF
NA	TRBJ2-5	NA	TRBV5-4	TGTGCCAGCAGCTCCAGGGACGGCGCAAGGACCCAGTACTTC	CASSSRDGARTQYF
NA	TRBJ2-3	NA	TRBV21-1	TGTGCCACTCGGACTAGCGGGAGCCGGATCAGGGCAGATACGCAGTATTTT	CATRTSGSRIRADTQYF
NA	TRBJ2-1	NA	TRBV7-2	TGTGCCAGCAGCCCGGGACAATGGAATGAGCAGTTCTTC	CASSPGQWNEQFF
NA	TRBJ2-7	NA	TRBV6-5	TGTGCCAGCAGTTACCCGACAGTCTCCTACGAGCAGTACTTC	CASSYPTVSYEQYF